A selection of T cell receptor beta chains follows, all from one sample in a study of T-cell memory formation after mild COVID-19. TCRdb re-analysed the 5' RACE reads in MiXCR, keeping a single row per CDR3 protein. The sample holds 210,000 or so distinct CDR3 sequences, under 30% seen once. The sequencing sample was made of PBMCs or a T cell subset sorted from them (not recorded which). These receptors were taken from an adult woman who had mild COVID-19 (a few samples of this study predate the infection). Cell type and time point are not known. CDR3s include the opening cysteine and the closing phenylalanine or tryptophan. Part of the rows lack a size; the others show once, few, many or a class for expanded clones.

V gene	J gene	clone size	CDR3 protein
TRBV6-1	TRBJ1-2	-	CASRRGQGLDYGYTF
TRBV7-6	TRBJ2-3	-	CASSFRQGKGTDTQYF
TRBV6-5	TRBJ1-5	-	CANTTGPDQPQHF
TRBV7-2	TRBJ1-5	-	CASSLGPGGVSNQPQHF
TRBV15	TRBJ2-5	few	CATSRPRVGETQYF
TRBV20-1	TRBJ1-1	-	CSAREAMNTEAFF
TRBV5-1	TRBJ2-7	-	CASSWLANSYEQYF
TRBV19	TRBJ1-5	-	CASSLQGARGQPQHF
TRBV11-2	TRBJ2-3	-	CASRPPNKGERDTQYF
TRBV7-9	TRBJ2-2	-	CASTGNSLTGELFF
TRBV7-9	TRBJ2-1	few	CASSPNGAGGMYNEQFF
TRBV4-1	TRBJ2-1	-	CASSQGLAGEDEQFF
TRBV11-2	TRBJ1-5	few	CASSLGGEPQHF
TRBV7-3	TRBJ2-5	few	CASSFSGSNQETQYF
TRBV29-1	TRBJ1-2	-	CSVTKGGGTGSSDGYGYTF
TRBV11-1	TRBJ2-7	few	CASQGQGSYEQYF
TRBV6-2/TRBV6-3	TRBJ2-2	few	CASRVLGYTGELFF
TRBV9	TRBJ2-7	few	CASSVAGQASYEQYF
TRBV20-1	TRBJ1-2	-	CSAPQGARGYTF
TRBV30	TRBJ2-7	many	CAWSVPPIEQYF
TRBV5-1	TRBJ2-1	-	CASTQGQASSYNEQFF
TRBV30	TRBJ2-5	once	CAWSIAGGIETQYF
TRBV6-6	TRBJ2-7	-	CASSYREPDEQYF
TRBV14	TRBJ1-2	-	CASSQAGGQRSYGYTF
TRBV6-4	TRBJ2-6	-	CASSPSGGSGANVLTF
TRBV20-1	TRBJ1-1	few	CSARVKQGAGTEAFF
TRBV5-5	TRBJ1-4	-	CASSEDPGLIEKLFF
TRBV9	TRBJ2-2	few	CASSVTPGAGELFF
TRBV7-9	TRBJ1-1	few	CASSPPQGPVAEAFF
TRBV15	TRBJ2-3	few	CATSRERSTADTQYF
TRBV7-9	TRBJ2-3	-	CASSRAGSTDTQYF
TRBV6-5	TRBJ1-5	-	CANSIAPLEVQEPQHF
TRBV24-1	TRBJ2-5	few	CATSDSRTVQETQYF
TRBV19	TRBJ2-1	few	CASSIVPGGNEQFF
TRBV27	TRBJ1-3	few	CASRGLSSGNTIYF
TRBV6-6	TRBJ1-2	-	CASSYGGQEAGYTF
TRBV20-1	TRBJ1-2	-	CSAYTVLSGYTF
TRBV7-2	TRBJ1-5	-	CASSLGQGPDQPQHF
TRBV24-1	TRBJ2-1	few	CATSDRQGGSYNEQFF
TRBV3-1	TRBJ1-1	-	CASSKSGGANTEAFF
TRBV3-1	TRBJ1-5	-	CASSQNGQIANQPQHF
TRBV24-1	TRBJ2-1	-	CATSDRTSGFLNEQFF
TRBV3-1	TRBJ2-2	-	CASSPGQVPRAGELFF
TRBV2	TRBJ2-2	-	CASRLTGGSGELFF